The 7 T cell receptor beta chains reported below all come from one sample, sequenced in a study of T cells in Graves' hyperthyroidism and ophthalmopathy. RNA transcripts were the template for amplifying TCR beta CDR3 regions. RT-PCR in the first round (using the HTBI primer set) targeted the TCR CDR3. From the multiplex PCR reads, TCRdb called clonotypes with MiXCR, one entry per CDR3 protein. The table includes roughly 570,000 distinct CDR3 sequences, approximately 44% detected once. Sequencing was done on a sample of peripheral blood or thyroid tissue (not recorded which). The receptors here all came from a woman between 18 and 29 years old with Graves' hyperthyroidism.

This clonotype was recorded once. J is TRBJ2-5 and V is TRBV2, with D possibly called TRBD1 or TRBD2 (5 bases each). The V gene lost 3 bases and the J gene lost 7 bases, with 12 bases spanning the gap. CDR1 and CDR2 from the germline V gene are SNHLY and FYNNEI. The CDR3 runs to 13 residues. CDR3 sequence reads: CASSEGPHRTQYF. The CDR3 DNA reads as TGTGCCAGCAGTGAGGGACCTCATCGGACCCAGTACTTC.

Regarding this clonotype: A junction end diverges from the germline sequence, so it may reflect a read error. This sequence joins TRBV9 and TRBJ2-6, with a tentative D call TRBD1 (5 bases). The CDR3 contains 15 residues. Germline CDR1 is SGDLS and CDR2 is YYNGEE. The CDR3: CASSHGSSGADVLTF. The CDR3 DNA is TGTGCCAGCAGCCACGGTAGCTCTGGGGCCGACGTCCTGACTTTC.

The chain employs TRBV29-1 and TRBJ2-2; 10 nucleotides line up with TRBD1. CDR1 SQVTM and CDR2 ANQGSEA come from the germline V gene. This CDR3 is 16 amino acids long. V dropped 3 bases and J dropped 5; count of bases not matched to a gene: 9. This chain's CDR3 is CSVEGRQGAQTGELFF. In nucleotides, the CDR3 is TGCAGCGTTGAGGGTCGACAGGGGGCGCAGACCGGGGAGCTGTTTTTT.

This clonotype showed up many times. The V call is TRBV19, the J call TRBJ1-1, with a tentative D call TRBD1 (6 bases). The V end was cut by 5 bases, the J end by 1 base, with 11 bases between. Looked up from germline, CDR1 is LNHDA and CDR2 is SQIVND (reference sequence). The CDR3 totals 14 residues. DNA of the CDR3: TGTGCCAGTAGTTTCCGCAGGGGGAACACTGAAGCTTTCTTT. It encodes CASSFRRGNTEAFF. Filled out from reference TRBV19 and TRBJ1-1, the complete variable domain reads DGGITQSPKYLFRKEGQNVTLSCEQNLNHDAMYWYRQDPGQGLRLIYYSQIVNDFQKGDIAEGYSVSREKKESFPLTVTSAQKNPTAFYLCASSFRRGNTEAFFGQGTRLTVV.

In this sample, this clonotype turned up a few times. The chain combines TRBV9 with TRBJ2-2; D might be TRBD1 (6 bases). The V and J ends lost 5 bases and 5 bases respectively, with 13 bases between them. CDR1 and CDR2 from the germline V gene are SGDLS and YYNGEE. This CDR3 region has 14 residues. The CDR3 DNA sequence: TGTGCCAGCAGACAGGGTTCAGGGACCGGGGAGCTGTTTTTT. Amino acid sequence: CASRQGSGTGELFF. The complete variable domain, with remaining parts taken from reference TRBV9 and TRBJ2-2, reads DSGVTQTPKHLITATGQRVTLRCSPRSGDLSVYWYQQSLDQGLQFLIQYYNGEERAKGNILERFSAQQFPDLHSELNLSSLELGDSALYFCASRQGSGTGELFFGEGSRLTVL.

There are many counts of this clonotype. The CDR3 region is CSVVGPLKEKRTTEAFF. The CDR3 region has the DNA TGCAGCGTTGTTGGCCCGCTTAAAGAAAAGCGTACCACTGAAGCTTTCTTT. The V call is TRBV29-1, the J call TRBJ1-1, with no clear D. This CDR3 spans 17 amino acids. The V gene's germline CDR1 is SQVTM and CDR2 ANQGSEA. Trimming shortened V by 4 bases and J by 4 bases, and 25 bases separated the two germline ends.

This clonotype was counted at least ten times. The chain employs TRBV12-3 or TRBV12-4 and TRBJ1-4; TRBD1 agrees at 7 bases. The length of the CDR3 is 16 residues. V lost 4 bases and J lost 0; bases outside the gene matches: 5. CDR3 nucleotides: TGTGCCAGCAGTTGGGACAGATCTGCAACTAATGAAAAACTGTTTTTT. Its protein product is CASSWDRSATNEKLFF.